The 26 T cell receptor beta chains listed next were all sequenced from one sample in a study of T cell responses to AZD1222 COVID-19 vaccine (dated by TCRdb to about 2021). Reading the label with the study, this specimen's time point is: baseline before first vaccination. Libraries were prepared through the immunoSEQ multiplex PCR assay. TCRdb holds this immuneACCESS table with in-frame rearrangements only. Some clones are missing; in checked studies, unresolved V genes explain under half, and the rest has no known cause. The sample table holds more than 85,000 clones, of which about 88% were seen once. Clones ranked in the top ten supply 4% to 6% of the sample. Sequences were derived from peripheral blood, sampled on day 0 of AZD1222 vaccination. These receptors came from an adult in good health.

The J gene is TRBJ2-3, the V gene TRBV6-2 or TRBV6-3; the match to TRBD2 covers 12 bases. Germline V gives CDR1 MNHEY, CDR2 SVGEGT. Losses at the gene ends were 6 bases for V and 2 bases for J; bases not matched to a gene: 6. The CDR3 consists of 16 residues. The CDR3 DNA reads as TGTGCCAGCAGCCCGGGGACTAGCGGGTTCACAGATACGCAGTATTTT. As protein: CASSPGTSGFTDTQYF.

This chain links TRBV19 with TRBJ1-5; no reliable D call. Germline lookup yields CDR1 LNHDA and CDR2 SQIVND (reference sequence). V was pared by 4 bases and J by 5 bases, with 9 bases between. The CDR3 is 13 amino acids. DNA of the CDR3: TGTGCCAGTAGTACCGACGGGGATCAGCCCCAGCATTTT. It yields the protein CASSTDGDQPQHF.

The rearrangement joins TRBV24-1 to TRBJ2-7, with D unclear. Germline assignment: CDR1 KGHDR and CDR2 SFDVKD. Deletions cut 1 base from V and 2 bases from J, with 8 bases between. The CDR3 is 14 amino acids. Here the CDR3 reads CATSDFYGTYEQYF. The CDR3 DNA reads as TGTGCCACCAGTGATTTTTACGGAACCTACGAGCAGTACTTC.

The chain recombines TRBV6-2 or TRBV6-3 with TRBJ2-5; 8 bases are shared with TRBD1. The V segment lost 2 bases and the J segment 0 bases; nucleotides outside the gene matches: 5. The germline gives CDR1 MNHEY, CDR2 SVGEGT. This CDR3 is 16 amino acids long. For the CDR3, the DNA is TGTGCCAGCAGTTACCAACGACAGGGGCACCAAGAGACCCAGTACTTC. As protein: CASSYQRQGHQETQYF.

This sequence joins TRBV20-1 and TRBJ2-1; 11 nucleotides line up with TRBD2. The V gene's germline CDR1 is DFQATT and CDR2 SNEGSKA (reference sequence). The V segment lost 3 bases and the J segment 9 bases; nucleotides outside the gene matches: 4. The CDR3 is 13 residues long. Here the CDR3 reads CSASVAGGPEQFF. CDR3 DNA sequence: TGCAGTGCTAGTGTAGCGGGGGGGCCTGAGCAGTTCTTC.

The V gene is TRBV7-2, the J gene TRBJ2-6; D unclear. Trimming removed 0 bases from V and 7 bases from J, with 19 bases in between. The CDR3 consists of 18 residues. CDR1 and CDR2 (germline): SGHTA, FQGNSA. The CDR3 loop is CASSLARRNPRGANVLTF. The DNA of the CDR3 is TGTGCCAGCAGCTTAGCGCGCAGAAACCCTCGAGGCGCCAACGTCCTGACTTTC. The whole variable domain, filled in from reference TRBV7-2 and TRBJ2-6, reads GAGVSQSPSNKVTEKGKDVELRCDPISGHTALYWYRQSLGQGLEFLIYFQGNSAPDKSGLPSDRFSAERTGGSVSTLTIQRTQQEDSAVYLCASSLARRNPRGANVLTFGAGSRLTVL.

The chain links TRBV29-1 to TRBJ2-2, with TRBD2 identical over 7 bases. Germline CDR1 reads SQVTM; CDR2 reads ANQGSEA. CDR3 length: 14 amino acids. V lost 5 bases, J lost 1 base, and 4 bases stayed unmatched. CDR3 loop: CSVQLAKNTGELFF. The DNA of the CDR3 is TGCAGCGTTCAACTAGCGAAGAACACCGGGGAGCTGTTTTTT.

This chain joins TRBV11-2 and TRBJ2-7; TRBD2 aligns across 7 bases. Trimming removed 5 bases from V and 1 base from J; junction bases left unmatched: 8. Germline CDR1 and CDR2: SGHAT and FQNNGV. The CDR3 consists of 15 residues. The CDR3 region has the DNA TGTGCCAGCAGCCCCCGGCGGGAGAGGTCCTACGAGCAGTACTTC. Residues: CASSPRRERSYEQYF.

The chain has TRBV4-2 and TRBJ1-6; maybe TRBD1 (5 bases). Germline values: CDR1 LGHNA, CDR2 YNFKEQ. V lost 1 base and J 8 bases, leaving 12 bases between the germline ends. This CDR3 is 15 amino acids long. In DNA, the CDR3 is TGTGCCAGCAGCCAAGGACAGCTTTTAGATTCACCCCTCCACTTT. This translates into CASSQGQLLDSPLHF.

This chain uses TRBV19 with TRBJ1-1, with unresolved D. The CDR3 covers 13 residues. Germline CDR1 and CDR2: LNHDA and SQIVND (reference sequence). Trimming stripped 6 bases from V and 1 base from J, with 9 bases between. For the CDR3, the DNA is TGTGCCAGTAGCCGACAAGCGAACACTGAAGCTTTCTTT. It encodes CASSRQANTEAFF.

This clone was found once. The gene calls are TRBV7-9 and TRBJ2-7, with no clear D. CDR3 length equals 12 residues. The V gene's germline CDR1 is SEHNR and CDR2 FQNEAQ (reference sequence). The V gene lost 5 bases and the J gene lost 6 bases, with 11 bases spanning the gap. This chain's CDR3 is CASSPRVGEQYF. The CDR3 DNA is TGTGCCAGCAGCCCTAGGGTGGGCGAGCAGTACTTC.

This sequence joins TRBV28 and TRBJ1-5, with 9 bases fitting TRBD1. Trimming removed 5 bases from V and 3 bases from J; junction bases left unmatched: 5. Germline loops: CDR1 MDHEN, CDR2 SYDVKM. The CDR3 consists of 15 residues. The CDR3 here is CASSPRTGDNQPQHF. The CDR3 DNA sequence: TGTGCCAGCAGTCCCCGGACAGGGGACAATCAGCCCCAGCATTTT.

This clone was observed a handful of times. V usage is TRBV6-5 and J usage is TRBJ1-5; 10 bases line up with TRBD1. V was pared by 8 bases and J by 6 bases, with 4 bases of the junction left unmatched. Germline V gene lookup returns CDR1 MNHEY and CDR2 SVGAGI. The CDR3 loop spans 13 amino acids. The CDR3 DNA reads TGTGCCAGCGGGGACAGGGGTGGTCAGCCCCAGCATTTT. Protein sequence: CASGDRGGQPQHF.

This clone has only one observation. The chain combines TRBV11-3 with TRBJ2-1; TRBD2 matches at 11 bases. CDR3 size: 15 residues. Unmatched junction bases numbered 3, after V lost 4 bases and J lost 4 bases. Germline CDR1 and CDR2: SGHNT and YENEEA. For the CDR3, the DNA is TGTGCCAGCAGCTCCGGGACTAGCGGATACAATGAGCAGTTCTTC. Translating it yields CASSSGTSGYNEQFF.

The CDR3 region is CASSTGQGTYGYTF. Here the CDR3 DNA reads TGCGCCAGCAGCACTGGACAGGGGACCTATGGCTACACCTTC. The chain has TRBV5-1 and TRBJ1-2, with 9 bases matching TRBD1. V shed 4 bases and J 4 bases; nucleotides not matched to a gene: 5. This CDR3 has 14 amino acids. The germline CDR1 and CDR2 sequences are SGHRS and YFSETQ.

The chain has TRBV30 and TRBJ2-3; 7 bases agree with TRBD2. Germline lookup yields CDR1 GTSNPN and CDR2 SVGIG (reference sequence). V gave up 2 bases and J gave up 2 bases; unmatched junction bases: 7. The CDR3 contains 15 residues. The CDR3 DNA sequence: TGTGCCTGGAGTCGGGGGGAGGCCCCCACAGATACGCAGTATTTT. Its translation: CAWSRGEAPTDTQYF.

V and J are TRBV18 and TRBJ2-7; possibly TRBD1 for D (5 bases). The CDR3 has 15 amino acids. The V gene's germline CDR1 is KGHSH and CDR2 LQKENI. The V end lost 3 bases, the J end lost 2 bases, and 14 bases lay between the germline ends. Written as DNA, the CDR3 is TGTGCCAGCTCACCGGGGCAGGGATTCGCCTACGAGCAGTACTTC. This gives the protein CASSPGQGFAYEQYF.

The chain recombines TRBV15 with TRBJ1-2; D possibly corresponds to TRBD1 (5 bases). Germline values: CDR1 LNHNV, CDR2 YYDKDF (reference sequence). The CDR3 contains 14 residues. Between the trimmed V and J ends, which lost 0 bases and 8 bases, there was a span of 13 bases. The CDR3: CATSRDRGEVGYTF. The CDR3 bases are TGTGCCACCAGCAGAGATCGAGGGGAGGTCGGCTACACCTTC. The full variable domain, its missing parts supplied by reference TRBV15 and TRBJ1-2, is DAMVIQNPRYQVTQFGKPVTLSCSQTLNHNVMYWYQQKSSQAPKLLFHYYDKDFNNEADTPDNFQSRRPNTSFCFLDIRSPGLGDTAMYLCATSRDRGEVGYTFGSGTRLTVV.

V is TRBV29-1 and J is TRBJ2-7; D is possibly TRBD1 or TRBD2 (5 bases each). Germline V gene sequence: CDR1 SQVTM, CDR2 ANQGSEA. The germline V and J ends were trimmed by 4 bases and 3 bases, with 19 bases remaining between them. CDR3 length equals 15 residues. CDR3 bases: TGCAGCGTTGGAAAGAAGCAGGGACCGTACTACGAGCAGTACTTC. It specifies CSVGKKQGPYYEQYF.

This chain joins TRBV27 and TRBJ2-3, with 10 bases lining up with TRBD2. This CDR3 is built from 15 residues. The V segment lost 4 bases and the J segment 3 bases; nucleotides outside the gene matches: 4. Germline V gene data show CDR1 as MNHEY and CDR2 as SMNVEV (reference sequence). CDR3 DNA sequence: TGTGCCAGCAGTTGGGCTAGCGGGAGAACAGATACGCAGTATTTT. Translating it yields CASSWASGRTDTQYF.

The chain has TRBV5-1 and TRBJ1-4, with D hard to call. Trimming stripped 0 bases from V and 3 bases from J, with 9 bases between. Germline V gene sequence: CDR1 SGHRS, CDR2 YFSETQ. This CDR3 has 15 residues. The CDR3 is CASSLAGIPNEKLFF. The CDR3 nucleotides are TGCGCCAGCAGCTTGGCCGGGATCCCTAATGAAAAACTGTTTTTT. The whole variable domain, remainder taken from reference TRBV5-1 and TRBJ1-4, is KAGVTQTPRYLIKTRGQQVTLSCSPISGHRSVSWYQQTPGQGLQFLFEYFSETQRNKGNFPGRFSGRQFSNSRSEMNVSTLELGDSALYLCASSLAGIPNEKLFFGSGTQLSVL.

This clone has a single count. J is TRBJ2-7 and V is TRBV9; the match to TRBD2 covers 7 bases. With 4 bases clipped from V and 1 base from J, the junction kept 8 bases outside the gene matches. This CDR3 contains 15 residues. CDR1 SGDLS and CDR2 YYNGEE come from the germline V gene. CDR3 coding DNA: TGTGCCAGCAGCCCCAGACTAGCAGAATCCTACGAGCAGTACTTC. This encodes CASSPRLAESYEQYF.

CDR3 protein: CAWRRDSYGYTF. The CDR3 DNA reads TGTGCCTGGAGGCGGGACAGTTATGGCTACACCTTC. The chain joins TRBV30 to TRBJ1-2, with 7 bases aligning to TRBD1. Germline V gene sequence: CDR1 GTSNPN, CDR2 SVGIG (reference sequence). The CDR3 loop spans 12 amino acids. Trimming took 3 bases from V and 5 from J; bases not matched to a gene: 3.

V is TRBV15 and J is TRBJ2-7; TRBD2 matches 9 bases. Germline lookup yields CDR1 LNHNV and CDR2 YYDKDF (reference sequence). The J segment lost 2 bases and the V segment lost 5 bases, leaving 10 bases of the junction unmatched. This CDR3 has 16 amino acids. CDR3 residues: CATSGISGGPTYEQYF. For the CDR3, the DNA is TGTGCCACCAGCGGAATTAGCGGGGGCCCCACCTACGAGCAGTACTTC.

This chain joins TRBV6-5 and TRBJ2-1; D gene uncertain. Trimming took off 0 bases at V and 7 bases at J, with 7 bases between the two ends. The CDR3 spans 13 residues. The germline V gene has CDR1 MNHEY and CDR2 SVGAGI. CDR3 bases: TGTGCCAGCAGTTACTCTTTTGGGAATGAGCAGTTCTTC. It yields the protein CASSYSFGNEQFF.

This CDR3 reads CASSSGTVRGTEAFF. CDR3 DNA sequence: TGTGCCAGCAGCTCGGGGACAGTCAGGGGCACTGAAGCTTTCTTT. This chain joins TRBV5-4 and TRBJ1-1; 7 bases align to TRBD1. This CDR3 has 15 amino acids. Germline V gene sequence: CDR1 SGHNT, CDR2 YYREEE (reference sequence). V lost 3 bases to trimming and J lost 4 bases; unmatched junction nucleotides: 9.